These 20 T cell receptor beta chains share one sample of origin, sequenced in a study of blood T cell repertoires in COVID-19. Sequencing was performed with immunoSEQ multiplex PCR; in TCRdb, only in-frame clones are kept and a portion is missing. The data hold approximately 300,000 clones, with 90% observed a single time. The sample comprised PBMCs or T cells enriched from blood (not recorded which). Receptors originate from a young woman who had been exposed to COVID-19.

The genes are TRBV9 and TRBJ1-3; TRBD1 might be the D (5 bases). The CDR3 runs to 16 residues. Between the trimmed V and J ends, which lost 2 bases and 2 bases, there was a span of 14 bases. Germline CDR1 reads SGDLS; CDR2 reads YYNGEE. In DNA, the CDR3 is TGTGCCAGCAGCGTTTGGACACCGGCGGCTGGAAACACCATATATTTT. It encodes CASSVWTPAAGNTIYF.

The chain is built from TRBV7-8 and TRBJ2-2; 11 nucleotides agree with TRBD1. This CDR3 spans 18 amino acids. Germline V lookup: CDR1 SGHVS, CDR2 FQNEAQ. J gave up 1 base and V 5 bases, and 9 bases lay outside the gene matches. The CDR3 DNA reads TGTGCCAGCAGCCCGCCGGGACAGGGGGTTCTGAACACCGGGGAGCTGTTTTTT. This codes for CASSPPGQGVLNTGELFF.

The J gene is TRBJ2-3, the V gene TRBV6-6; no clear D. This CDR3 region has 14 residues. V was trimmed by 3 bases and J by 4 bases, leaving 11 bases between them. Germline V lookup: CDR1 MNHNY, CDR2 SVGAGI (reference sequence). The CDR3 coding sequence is TGTGCCAGCAGTTATCTCAGCGATTCAGATACGCAGTATTTT. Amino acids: CASSYLSDSDTQYF.

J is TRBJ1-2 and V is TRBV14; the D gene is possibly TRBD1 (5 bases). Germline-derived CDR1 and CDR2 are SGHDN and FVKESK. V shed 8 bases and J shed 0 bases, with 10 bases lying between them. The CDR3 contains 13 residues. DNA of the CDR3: TGTGCCAGCGAGGACAAGGCTAACTATGGCTACACCTTC. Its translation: CASEDKANYGYTF.

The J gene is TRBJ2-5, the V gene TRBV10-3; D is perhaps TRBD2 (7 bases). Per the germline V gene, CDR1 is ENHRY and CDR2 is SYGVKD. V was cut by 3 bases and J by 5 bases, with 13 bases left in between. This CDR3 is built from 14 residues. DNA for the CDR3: TGTGCCATCAGTGAAGGGGGGGTCGGGGAGACCCAGTACTTC. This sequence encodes CAISEGGVGETQYF.

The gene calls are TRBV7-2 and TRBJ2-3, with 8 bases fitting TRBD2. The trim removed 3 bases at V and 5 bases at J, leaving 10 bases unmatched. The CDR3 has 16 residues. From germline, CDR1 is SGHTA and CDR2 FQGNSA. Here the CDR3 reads CASSLVGRGDGDTQYF. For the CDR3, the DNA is TGTGCCAGCAGCTTGGTCGGGCGGGGGGATGGAGATACGCAGTATTTT.

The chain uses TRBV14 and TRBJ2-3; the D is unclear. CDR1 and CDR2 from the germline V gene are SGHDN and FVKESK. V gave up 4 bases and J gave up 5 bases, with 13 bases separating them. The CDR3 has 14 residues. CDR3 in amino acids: CASSRLLLRDTQYF. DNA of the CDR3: TGTGCCAGCAGCCGACTCCTTCTTAGAGATACGCAGTATTTT.

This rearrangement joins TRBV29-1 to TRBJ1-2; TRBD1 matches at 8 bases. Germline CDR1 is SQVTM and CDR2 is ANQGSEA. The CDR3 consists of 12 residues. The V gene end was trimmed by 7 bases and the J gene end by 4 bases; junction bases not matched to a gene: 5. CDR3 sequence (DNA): TGCAGCGCTGGACAGGGTACCTATGGCTACACCTTC. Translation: CSAGQGTYGYTF.

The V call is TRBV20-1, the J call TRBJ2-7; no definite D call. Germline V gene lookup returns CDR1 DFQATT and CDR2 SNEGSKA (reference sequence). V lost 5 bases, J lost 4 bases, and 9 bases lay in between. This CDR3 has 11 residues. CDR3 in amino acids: CSALRTYEQYF. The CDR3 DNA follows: TGCAGTGCTCTTCGTACATACGAGCAGTACTTC.

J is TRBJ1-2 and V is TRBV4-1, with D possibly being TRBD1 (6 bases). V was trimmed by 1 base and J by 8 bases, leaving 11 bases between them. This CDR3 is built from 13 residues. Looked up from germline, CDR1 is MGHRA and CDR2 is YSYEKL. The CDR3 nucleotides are TGCGCCAGCAGCCAAGTACAGGGTGGCGGCTACACCTTC. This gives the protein CASSQVQGGGYTF.

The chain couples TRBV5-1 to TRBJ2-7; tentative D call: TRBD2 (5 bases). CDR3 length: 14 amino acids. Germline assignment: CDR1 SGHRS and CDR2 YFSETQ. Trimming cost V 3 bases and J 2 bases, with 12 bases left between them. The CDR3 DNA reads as TGCGCCAGCAGCTCCCAGGCGGGTGCCTACGAGCAGTACTTC. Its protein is CASSSQAGAYEQYF.

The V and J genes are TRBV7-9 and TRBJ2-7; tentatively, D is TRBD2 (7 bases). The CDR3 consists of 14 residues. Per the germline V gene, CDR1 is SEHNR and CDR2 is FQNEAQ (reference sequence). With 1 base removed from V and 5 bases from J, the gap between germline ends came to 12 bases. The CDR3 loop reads CASSLGGGPHEQYF. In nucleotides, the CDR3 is TGTGCCAGCAGCTTAGGGGGGGGCCCTCACGAGCAGTACTTC.

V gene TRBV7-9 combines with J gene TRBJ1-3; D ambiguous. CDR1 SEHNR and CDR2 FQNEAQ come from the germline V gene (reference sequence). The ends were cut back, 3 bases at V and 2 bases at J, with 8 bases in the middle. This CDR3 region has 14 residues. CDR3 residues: CASSFGGTGNTIYF. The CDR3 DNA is TGTGCCAGCAGCTTCGGCGGAACTGGAAACACCATATATTTT.

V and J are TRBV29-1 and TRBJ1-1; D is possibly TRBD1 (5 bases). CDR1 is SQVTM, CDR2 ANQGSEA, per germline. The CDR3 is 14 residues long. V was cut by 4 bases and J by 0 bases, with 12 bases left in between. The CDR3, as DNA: TGCAGCGTTGTCGGGGGGAGGTTGAACACTGAAGCTTTCTTT. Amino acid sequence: CSVVGGRLNTEAFF.

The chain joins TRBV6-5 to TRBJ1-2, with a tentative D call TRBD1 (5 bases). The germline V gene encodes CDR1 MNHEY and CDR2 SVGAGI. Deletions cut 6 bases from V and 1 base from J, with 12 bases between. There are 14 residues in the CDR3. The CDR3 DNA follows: TGTGCCAGCAGCAGACAGAGATTTAACTATGGCTACACCTTC. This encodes CASSRQRFNYGYTF.

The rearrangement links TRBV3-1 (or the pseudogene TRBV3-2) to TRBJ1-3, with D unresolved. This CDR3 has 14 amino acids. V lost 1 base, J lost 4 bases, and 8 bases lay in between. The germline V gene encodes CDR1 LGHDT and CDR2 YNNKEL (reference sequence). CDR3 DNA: TGTGCCAGCAGCCAAGTCGACTCGGGAAACACCATATATTTT. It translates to CASSQVDSGNTIYF.

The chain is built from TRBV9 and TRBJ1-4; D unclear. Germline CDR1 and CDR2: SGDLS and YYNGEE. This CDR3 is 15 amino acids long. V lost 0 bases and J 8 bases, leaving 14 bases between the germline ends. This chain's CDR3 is CASSVGGGQREKLFF. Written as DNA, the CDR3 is TGTGCCAGCAGCGTAGGGGGAGGGCAGAGGGAAAAACTGTTTTTT.

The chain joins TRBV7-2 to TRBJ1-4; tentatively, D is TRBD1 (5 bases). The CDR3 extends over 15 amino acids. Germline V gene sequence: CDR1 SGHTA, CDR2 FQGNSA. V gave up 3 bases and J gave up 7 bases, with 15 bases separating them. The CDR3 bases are TGTGCCAGCAGCTTTCGGGGGGGAGAACGTGAAAAACTGTTTTTT. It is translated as CASSFRGGEREKLFF.

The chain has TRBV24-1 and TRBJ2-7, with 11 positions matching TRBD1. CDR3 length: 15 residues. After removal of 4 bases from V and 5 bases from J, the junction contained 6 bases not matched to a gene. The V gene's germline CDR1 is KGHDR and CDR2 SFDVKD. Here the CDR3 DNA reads TGTGCCACCAGTGACCCGGGACAGGGGGTCCACGAGCAGTACTTC. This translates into CATSDPGQGVHEQYF.

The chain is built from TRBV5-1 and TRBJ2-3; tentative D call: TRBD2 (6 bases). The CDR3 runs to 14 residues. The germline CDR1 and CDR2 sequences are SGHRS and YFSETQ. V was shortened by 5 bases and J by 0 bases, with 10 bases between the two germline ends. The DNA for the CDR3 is TGCGCCAGCAGTCCGGGAGATAGCACAGATACGCAGTATTTT. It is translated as CASSPGDSTDTQYF.